These 5 T cell receptor beta chains were all obtained from the same sample, sequenced in a study of OX40 agonist ivuxolimab in advanced cancers. Library preparation used the immunoSEQ multiplex PCR assay. The clones in this table, taken by TCRdb from immuneACCESS, are in-frame only. Not every clone is retained; where verified, under half of the shortfall comes from an unresolved V gene, and the cause of the rest is unknown. This sample holds 95,000 to 100,000 clones; roughly four fifths were observed only once. The ten largest make up over 1.3% of the sample. The sequenced sample was CD4+ or CD8+ T cells sorted from blood, obtained in a trial of the OX40 agonist ivuxolimab. The receptor source for this set is an adult with an advanced solid tumor such as melanoma, head and neck, liver or kidney cancer.

V gene TRBV6-6 combines with J gene TRBJ2-7; TRBD1 or TRBD2 may be the D gene (6 bases each). The germline CDR1 and CDR2 sequences are MNHNY and SVGAGI (reference sequence). The V end was cut by 0 bases, the J end by 11 bases, with 11 bases between. The CDR3 totals 12 residues. CDR3 loop: CASSYSSGAEYF. The CDR3 DNA follows: TGTGCCAGCAGTTACTCCTCGGGGGCTGAGTACTTC.

The V and J genes are TRBV2 and TRBJ1-3; D not certain. The CDR3 contains 16 residues. Germline lookup yields CDR1 SNHLY and CDR2 FYNNEI. V was shortened by 3 bases and J by 0 bases, with 12 bases between the two germline ends. The DNA for the CDR3 is TGTGCCAGCAGTGAGGTTAGGACCATCTCTGGAAACACCATATATTTT. This gives the protein CASSEVRTISGNTIYF. Looking up the rest from reference TRBV2 and TRBJ1-3 gives the full variable domain: EPEVTQTPSHQVTQMGQEVILRCVPISNHLYFYWYRQILGQKVEFLVSFYNNEISEKSEIFDDQFSVERPDGSNFTLKIRSTKLEDSAMYFCASSEVRTISGNTIYFGEGSWLTVV.

The chain carries TRBV6-5 and TRBJ2-1; TRBD2 agrees at 13 bases. V was pared by 0 bases and J by 7 bases, with 0 bases of the junction left unmatched. From germline, CDR1 is MNHEY and CDR2 SVGAGI. This CDR3 has 15 residues. The CDR3 region has the DNA TGTGCCAGCAGTTACTCGGGACTAGCGGGAAATGAGCAGTTCTTC. Translated, it gives CASSYSGLAGNEQFF.

This chain connects TRBV5-1 to TRBJ2-3; D gene uncertain. From germline, CDR1 is SGHRS and CDR2 YFSETQ. The CDR3 is 11 amino acids. Trimming shortened V by 4 bases and J by 3 bases, and 3 bases separated the two germline ends. CDR3 amino acids: CASSATDTQYF. The CDR3 region has the DNA TGCGCCAGCAGCGCGACAGATACGCAGTATTTT. The variable domain in full, completed from reference TRBV5-1 and TRBJ2-3, reads KAGVTQTPRYLIKTRGQQVTLSCSPISGHRSVSWYQQTPGQGLQFLFEYFSETQRNKGNFPGRFSGRQFSNSRSEMNVSTLELGDSALYLCASSATDTQYFGPGTRLTVL.

The V call is TRBV30, the J call TRBJ1-3; 8 bases are shared with TRBD1. V trimming: 4 bases; J trimming: 2 bases; junction bases outside the gene matches: 4. The CDR3 runs to 14 residues. CDR1 is GTSNPN and CDR2 is SVGIG in the germline V gene (reference sequence). The CDR3 is CAWNVDRAGNTIYF. For the CDR3, the DNA is TGTGCCTGGAACGTGGACAGGGCTGGAAACACCATATATTTT.